One TCR beta chain is described in this entry. Its specific antigen is unknown. Base qualities are not at hand, and no much larger clone is one base apart. This sample was included in a study of shared clonotypes between healthy human individuals (dated by TCRdb to about 2020). As for the study more broadly: The cohort comprised two women and a few men aged 18 to 49 years. For each donor, CD4 naive and CD4 memory were each run on three plates, CD8 naive on two plates, and CD8 memory on one plate. The study deeply sequenced blood TCR repertoires of about 5 healthy adults to estimate repertoire size and the extent of clonotype sharing between individuals. Different laboratories and diverse techniques were used to prepare libraries and sequence TCR repertoires, to increase sequencing depth and limit assay-specific biases. Each donor's leukapheresis produced roughly between roughly 0.85 and 9 billion PBMCs.

For the CD8 naive samples, CD45RO-negative cells were positively selected for CCR7, yielding a CD45RA+CCR7+ population from which TemRA cells were excluded. The donors were healthy, HIV-negative adults with no recently reported acute infections or vaccinations. Every donor was a Caucasian adult living in Nashville, Tennessee, USA. After blood collection by leukapheresis, PBMCs were isolated using Ficoll-Histopaque density gradient centrifugation and then cryopreserved in the vapor phase of liquid nitrogen. Purity and quantity of every magnetically sorted T cell population were checked by analytical flow cytometry. Genomic DNA was isolated from each sorted fraction and quantified by UV absorbance on a Nanodrop 2000c. The study at large found these results: Sampling was limited to blood, and TCR repertoires in tissue likely differ from TCR repertoires in blood. Naive subsets generally had larger estimated clonotype richness than memory subsets. Compared with non-shared clonotypes, clonotypes shared by all four sorted-subset donors had higher generation probabilities. Pairwise subsampling led to the expectation that sequencing depth would affect the degree of clonotype sharing among donors. Sharing across a few donors was observed for approximately 5% of naive CD4, less than 4% of naive CD8, 2% to 2.5% of memory CD4, and about 0.38% of memory CD8 clonotypes. Even with the large sequencing depth, rarefaction of the sorted-subset datasets indicated that sequencing was incomplete. Because the study included only a small number of donors, the genetic and exposure-history diversity represented was limited.

TCR CDR3 regions were amplified from genomic DNA by multiplex PCR using the deep immunoSEQ assay. Extracted genomic DNA from each cell subset was spread evenly across all wells of several immunoSEQ 96-well plates, with each plate serving as a replicate. Each replicate PCR for sorted subsets received around 0.2 ug genomic DNA, equal to tens of thousands of T cell genomes. The purified libraries were quantified using a Qubit 3.0 fluorometer, sized with a Bioanalyzer 2100, and then quantified again using the KAPA Library Quantification kit. A separate single-read 150-cycle Illumina NextSeq 550 flow cell was used to sequence each immunoSEQ 96-well plate. The authors' pipeline ran thus. Because the immunoSEQ output held only junctional sequences and lacked quality scores, the filtering could not match the filtering applied to full-length reads. To assign V/J genes and CDR3, sequences were annotated using PyIR, a Python wrapper for IgBLAST v1.9, with IMGT germline references. Reads with weak V/J assignments (E-value above 1e-6), missing CDR3, stop codons, out-of-frame junctions, or ambiguous translated residues were removed. V3J clonotypes were defined as sequences sharing the same inferred V gene, J gene, and CDR3 amino acid sequence. Percentage overlap between repertoires was calculated by dividing the number of shared unique clonotypes by the size of the smaller repertoire. RTK rarefaction, the Chao1 estimator, and Recon v2.1 estimates of unobserved clonotypes were used to assess repertoire richness. For all TCRbeta clonotypes obtained by the gDNA method from a handful of donors, generation probabilities were computed with OLGA. TCRdb provides this immuneACCESS table in a form limited to in-frame rearrangements. Some clones are lacking; in checked studies, under half of them reflect an unresolved V gene, and why the rest are absent is not known. That table gives V, J and clone size, and the DNA gave D and trimming. The sample profile shows around 2,000,000 clones; about 94% of them were found once. The leading ten clones occupy about 1.1% of the sample.

V is cut back by 3 bases and J by 3 bases, with 9 bases in the junction unmatched. The CDR3 covers 15 residues, taking in both the cysteine and the phenylalanine. The CDR3 DNA has 45 bases and is translated from base 1. CDR1 and CDR2 are read off the germline V gene (reference sequence) as GTSNPN and SVGIG. The specimen sequenced was naive CD8+ T cells sorted from blood. Per the publication, the cell subset or site label means: CD45RA+CCR7+. Recombination joined TRBV30 with TRBJ2-3, with 7 bases aligning to TRBD2. The clonotype comes from a man between 18 and 29 years old in good health. This receptor has the CDR3 CAWSWEGGPTDTQYF. The sequence in DNA is TGTGCCTGGAGCTGGGAGGGAGGGCCTACAGATACGCAGTATTTT.